This T cell receptor (beta chain) derives from a study of T cell responses to AZD1222 COVID-19 vaccine (dated by TCRdb to the early 2020s). In terms of the full investigation: Because spike-specific TCR depth and breadth did not differ between the two schedules, AZD1222 recipients who got a second dose at roughly 4 weeks were pooled with those who got a second dose at roughly 12 weeks. TCR sequencing was performed for 233 trial participants, of whom roughly 200 were given two doses of AZD1222 and around 25 were given two doses of MenACWY control vaccine. Trial participants were enrolled by age into subgroups of 18-55, 56-69 and 70-plus years, and roughly 150, 30 and 60 TCR-sequenced participants, respectively, were included in these subgroups. The paper's findings and limits, for the study overall: The vaccine-associated CD4 TCRs covered the entire spike protein, and the dominant responses fell in regions 160-218 and 743-854. A significant rise in spike-specific TCR breadth and depth was observed after two AZD1222 doses relative to day 0 and relative to MenACWY recipients. Participants were mostly white British, with more females than males. The authors suggested clonal diversity may have been underestimated. Because no day 14 peak-response samples were available, the repertoires could be characterized only after the peak T cell response. Reportedly, almost half of the unique spike-specific TCRs recognized epitopes lying outside the regions that are mutated in the B.1.351 and B.1.1.7 variants. Conclusions about previously exposed vaccinees were limited because only six AZD1222 recipients were SARS-CoV-2 seropositive at baseline. In the small 56-69-year group, the increase in depth fell short of significance, most likely because of low power.

This specimen's time point label, interpreted: baseline before first vaccination. Samples from vaccinated people were obtained from the UK trials COV001 and COV002, which included a single-blind randomized controlled phase 2/3 trial of AZD1222 (ChAdOx1 nCoV-19) in healthy adults. Trial participant PBMC samples were collected at day 0 and day 28 after the second dose for TCRbeta chain sequencing. The CDR3 regions of human TCRbeta chains were analyzed by immunosequencing. From the authors' description of their analysis: Repertoire TCRs were checked for matches against a reference library of SARS-CoV-2-specific TCRs that had been generated using the MIRA antigen-specificity platform. Breadth was defined as the fraction of unique TCRs that were SARS-CoV-2-associated. Depth was defined as the fraction of total T cells that were SARS-CoV-2-associated. Using the MIRA data, each spike-specific TCR was assigned both to the spike region to which the TCR was reactive and to a CD4 or CD8 class. Log10-transformed breadth and depth values were compared by one-way ANOVA with Sidak's multiple comparisons tests. TCRdb carries this immuneACCESS record with in-frame sequences only. Its versions omit some clonotypes, under half of them owing to an unresolved V gene in the studies checked, with the rest unexplained. D and trimming come from the DNA, and the V and J calls and clone size come from that table. This sample holds around 140,000 clones; 85% to 90% were observed only once. Under 2% of the sample rests with the top ten.

The germline V gene (reference sequence) provides CDR1 LGHDT and CDR2 YNNKEL. V is cut back by 3 bases and J by 3 bases, with 2 bases in the junction unmatched. Including the terminal cysteine and phenylalanine, the CDR3 comprises 16 residues. Only the CDR3 DNA stays, 48 bases, in frame from base 1. Points on this clone: Its specific antigen is unknown. There are no base qualities to consult, and no much larger clone falls within one base.

The chain joins TRBV3-1 (or the pseudogene TRBV3-2) to TRBJ2-5, with 15 bases in between that match TRBD2. This TCR derives from an adult in good health. The input for sequencing was peripheral blood, taken on day 0 of AZD1222 vaccination. The DNA sequence is as follows: TGTGCCAGCAGCCAGGGACTAGCGGGGGGCGAAGAGACCCAGTACTTC. The resulting protein is CASSQGLAGGEETQYF.